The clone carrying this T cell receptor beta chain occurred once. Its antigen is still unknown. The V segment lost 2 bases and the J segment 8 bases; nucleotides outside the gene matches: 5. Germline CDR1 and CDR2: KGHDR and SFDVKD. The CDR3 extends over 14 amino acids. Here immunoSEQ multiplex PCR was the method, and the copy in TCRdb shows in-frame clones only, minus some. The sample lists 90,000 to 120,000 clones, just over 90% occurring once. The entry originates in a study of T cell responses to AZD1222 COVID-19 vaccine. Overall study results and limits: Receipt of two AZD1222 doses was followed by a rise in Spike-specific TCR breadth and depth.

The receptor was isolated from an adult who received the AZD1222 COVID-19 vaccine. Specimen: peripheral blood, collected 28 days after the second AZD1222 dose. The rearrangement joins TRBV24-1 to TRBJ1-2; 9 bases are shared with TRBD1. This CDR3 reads CATSDWDRVGGYTF. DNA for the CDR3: TGTGCCACCAGTGATTGGGACAGGGTGGGAGGCTACACCTTC.